This T cell receptor beta chain was sequenced for a study of T-cell reconstitution after alpha-beta-depleted transplantation in children. Regarding the study as a whole: Some patients owed their high day-60 TCRbeta diversity to surviving recipient T cells and thymic progenitors. By about two months after transplant, alpha-beta T cells reportedly arose from several hundred graft clones that had expanded. T cells produced anew were the main source of T-cell counts and diversity one year after transplant.

The germline CDR1 and CDR2 sequences are SGHTA and FQGTGA. The CDR3 loop spans 16 amino acids. V trimming: 2 bases; J trimming: 5 bases; junction bases outside the gene matches: 6. For TCRbeta, the library was prepared with unique molecular identifiers. TCRdb recomputed calls from the PCR reads with MiXCR, one row per CDR3 protein. Of approximately 300,000 distinct CDR3 sequences in the sample, about 9.9% are singletons; the top ten hold around 20%. This clonotype appeared many times. As yet, its antigen is unknown. This clonotype was sampled from a male patient aged 2-15 years who had a stem cell transplant for chronic granulomatous disease, so the T cells may come from the graft donor. The sample here was peripheral blood, taken 180 days after TCRalphabeta/CD19-depleted stem cell transplant. The V gene is TRBV7-3, the J gene TRBJ2-5, with 12 positions matching TRBD2. The chain's CDR3 is CASSLLAGGPRETQYF. CDR3 DNA sequence: TGTGCCAGCAGCTTACTAGCGGGAGGGCCGAGGGAGACCCAGTACTTC.